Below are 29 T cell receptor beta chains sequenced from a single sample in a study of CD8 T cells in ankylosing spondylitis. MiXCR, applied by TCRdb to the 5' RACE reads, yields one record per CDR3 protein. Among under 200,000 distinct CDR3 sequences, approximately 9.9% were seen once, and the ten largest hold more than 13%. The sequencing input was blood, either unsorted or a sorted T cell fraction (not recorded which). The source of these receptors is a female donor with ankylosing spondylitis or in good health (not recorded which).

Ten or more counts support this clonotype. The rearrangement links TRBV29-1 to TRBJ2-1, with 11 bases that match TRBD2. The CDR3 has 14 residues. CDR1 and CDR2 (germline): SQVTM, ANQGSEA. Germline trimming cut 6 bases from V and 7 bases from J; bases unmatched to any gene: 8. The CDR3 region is CSVRLAGKKNEQFF. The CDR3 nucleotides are TGCAGCGTCAGACTAGCGGGAAAAAAGAATGAGCAGTTCTTC.

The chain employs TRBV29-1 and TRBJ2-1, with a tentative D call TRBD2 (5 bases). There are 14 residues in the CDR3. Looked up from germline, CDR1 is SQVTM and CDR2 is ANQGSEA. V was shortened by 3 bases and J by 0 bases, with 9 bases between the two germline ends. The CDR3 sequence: CSVEDWSSYNEQFF. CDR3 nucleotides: TGCAGCGTTGAGGACTGGAGCTCCTACAATGAGCAGTTCTTC.

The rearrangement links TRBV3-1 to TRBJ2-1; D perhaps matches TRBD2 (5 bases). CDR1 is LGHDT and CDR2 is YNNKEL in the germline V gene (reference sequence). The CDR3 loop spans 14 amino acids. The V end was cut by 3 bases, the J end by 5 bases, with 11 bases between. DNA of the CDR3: TGTGCCAGCAGCCACACTAGAAGGCACAATGAGCAGTTCTTC. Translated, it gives CASSHTRRHNEQFF.

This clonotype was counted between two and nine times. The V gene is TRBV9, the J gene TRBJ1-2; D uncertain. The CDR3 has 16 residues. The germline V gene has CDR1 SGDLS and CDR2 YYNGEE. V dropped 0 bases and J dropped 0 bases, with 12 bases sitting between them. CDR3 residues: CASSVEPRRANYGYTF. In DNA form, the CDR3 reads TGTGCCAGCAGCGTAGAGCCCAGAAGGGCTAACTATGGCTACACCTTC.

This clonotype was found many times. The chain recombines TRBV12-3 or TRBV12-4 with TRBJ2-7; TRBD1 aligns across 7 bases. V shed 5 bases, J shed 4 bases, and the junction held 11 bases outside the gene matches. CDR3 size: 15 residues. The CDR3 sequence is CASSPSPTGQYEQYF. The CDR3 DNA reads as TGTGCCAGCAGTCCTTCCCCGACAGGGCAGTACGAGCAGTACTTC.

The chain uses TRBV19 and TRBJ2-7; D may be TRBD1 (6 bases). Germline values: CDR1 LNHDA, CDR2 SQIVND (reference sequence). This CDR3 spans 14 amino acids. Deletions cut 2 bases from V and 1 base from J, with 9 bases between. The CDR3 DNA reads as TGTGCCAGTAGTATACATACAGGGTCCTACGAGCAGTACTTC. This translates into CASSIHTGSYEQYF.

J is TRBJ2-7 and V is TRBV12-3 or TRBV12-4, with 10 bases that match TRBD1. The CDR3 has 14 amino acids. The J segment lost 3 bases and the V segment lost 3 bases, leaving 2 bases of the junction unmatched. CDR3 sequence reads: CASSLGQGFYEQYF. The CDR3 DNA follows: TGTGCCAGCAGTTTGGGACAGGGGTTCTACGAGCAGTACTTC.

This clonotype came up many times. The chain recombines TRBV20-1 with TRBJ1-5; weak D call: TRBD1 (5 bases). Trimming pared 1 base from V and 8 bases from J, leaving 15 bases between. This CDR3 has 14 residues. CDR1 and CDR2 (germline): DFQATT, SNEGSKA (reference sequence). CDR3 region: CSARVRPTREPQHF. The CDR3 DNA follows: TGCAGTGCTAGAGTAAGGCCTACCAGGGAGCCCCAGCATTTT.

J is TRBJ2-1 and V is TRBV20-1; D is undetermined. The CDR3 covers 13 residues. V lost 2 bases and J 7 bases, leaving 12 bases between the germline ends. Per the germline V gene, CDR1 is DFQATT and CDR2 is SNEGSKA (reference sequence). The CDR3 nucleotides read TGCAGTGCTAGATCCAGGATAGGAAATGAGCAGTTCTTC. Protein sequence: CSARSRIGNEQFF.

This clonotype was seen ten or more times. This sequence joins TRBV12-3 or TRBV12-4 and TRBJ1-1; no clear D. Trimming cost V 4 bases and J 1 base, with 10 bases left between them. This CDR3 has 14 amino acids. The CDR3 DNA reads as TGTGCCAGCAGTTCAGGACCTGGGAACACTGAAGCTTTCTTT. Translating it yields CASSSGPGNTEAFF.

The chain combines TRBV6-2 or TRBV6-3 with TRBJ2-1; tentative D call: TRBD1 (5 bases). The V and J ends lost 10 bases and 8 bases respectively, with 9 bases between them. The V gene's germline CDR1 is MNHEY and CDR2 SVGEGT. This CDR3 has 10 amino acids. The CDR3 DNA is TGTGCCACCCAAGGGGATGAGCAGTTCTTC. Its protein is CATQGDEQFF.

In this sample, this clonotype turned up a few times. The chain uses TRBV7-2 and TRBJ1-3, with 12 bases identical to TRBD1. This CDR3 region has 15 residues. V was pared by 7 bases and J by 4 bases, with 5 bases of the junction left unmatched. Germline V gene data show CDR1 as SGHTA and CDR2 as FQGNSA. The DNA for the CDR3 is TGTGCCAGCAAGGGACAGGGGGCAATCGGAAACACCATATATTTT. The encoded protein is CASKGQGAIGNTIYF.

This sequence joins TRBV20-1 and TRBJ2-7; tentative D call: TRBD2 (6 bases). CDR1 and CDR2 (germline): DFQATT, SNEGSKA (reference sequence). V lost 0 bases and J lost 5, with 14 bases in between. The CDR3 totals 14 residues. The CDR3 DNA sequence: TGCAGTGCTAGAGATCTACGGGGAGGTGACGAGCAGTACTTC. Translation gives CSARDLRGGDEQYF.

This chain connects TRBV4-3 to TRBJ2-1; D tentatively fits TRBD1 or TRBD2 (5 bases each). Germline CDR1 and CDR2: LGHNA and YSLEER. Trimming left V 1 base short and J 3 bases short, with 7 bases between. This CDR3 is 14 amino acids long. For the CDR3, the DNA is TGCGCCAGCAGCCAAGGGGGGTACTACAATGAGCAGTTCTTC. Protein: CASSQGGYYNEQFF.

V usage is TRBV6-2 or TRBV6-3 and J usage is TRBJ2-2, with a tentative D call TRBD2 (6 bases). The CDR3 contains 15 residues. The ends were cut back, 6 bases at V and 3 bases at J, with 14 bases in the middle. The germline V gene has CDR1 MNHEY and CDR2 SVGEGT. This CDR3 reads CASRSSVPYTGELFF. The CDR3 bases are TGTGCCAGCAGGTCTAGCGTTCCGTACACCGGGGAGCTGTTTTTT.

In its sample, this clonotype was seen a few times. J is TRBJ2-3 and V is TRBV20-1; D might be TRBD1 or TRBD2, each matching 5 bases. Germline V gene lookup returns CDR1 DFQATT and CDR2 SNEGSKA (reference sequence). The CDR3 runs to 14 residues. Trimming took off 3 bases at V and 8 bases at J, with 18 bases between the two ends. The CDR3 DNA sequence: TGCAGTGCTAGGGGGACCGCTTTGGTTGGTACGCAGTATTTT. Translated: CSARGTALVGTQYF.

The CDR3 DNA reads TGTGCCAGCTCACCCACACCGGATACGCAGTATTTT. Protein: CASSPTPDTQYF. This chain uses TRBV18 with TRBJ2-3; D uncertain. Germline CDR1 KGHSH, CDR2 LQKENI. V gave up 3 bases and J gave up 6 bases, with 7 bases separating them. There are 12 residues in the CDR3.

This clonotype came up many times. Written as DNA, the CDR3 is TGTGCCAGCAGTTGGGTTTTCGGTGAAGCTTTCTTT. As protein: CASSWVFGEAFF. The chain joins TRBV6-2 or TRBV6-3 to TRBJ1-1; D is undetermined. CDR1 is MNHEY and CDR2 is SVGEGT in the germline V gene. This CDR3 is 12 amino acids long. V shed 4 bases and J shed 7 bases, with 10 bases lying between them.

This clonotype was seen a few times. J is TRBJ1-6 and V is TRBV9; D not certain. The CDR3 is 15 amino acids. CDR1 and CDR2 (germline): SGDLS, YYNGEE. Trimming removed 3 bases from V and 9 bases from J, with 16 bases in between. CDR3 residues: CASSDVGDSFSPLHF. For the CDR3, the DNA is TGTGCCAGCAGCGACGTCGGGGATAGTTTTTCACCCCTCCACTTT.

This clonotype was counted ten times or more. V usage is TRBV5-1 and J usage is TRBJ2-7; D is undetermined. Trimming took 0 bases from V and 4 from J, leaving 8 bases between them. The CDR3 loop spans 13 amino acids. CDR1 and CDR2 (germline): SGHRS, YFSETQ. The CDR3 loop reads CASSLDPRYEQYF. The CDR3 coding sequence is TGCGCCAGCAGCTTGGATCCGAGGTACGAGCAGTACTTC. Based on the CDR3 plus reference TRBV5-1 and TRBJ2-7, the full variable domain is KAGVTQTPRYLIKTRGQQVTLSCSPISGHRSVSWYQQTPGQGLQFLFEYFSETQRNKGNFPGRFSGRQFSNSRSEMNVSTLELGDSALYLCASSLDPRYEQYFGPGTRLTVT.

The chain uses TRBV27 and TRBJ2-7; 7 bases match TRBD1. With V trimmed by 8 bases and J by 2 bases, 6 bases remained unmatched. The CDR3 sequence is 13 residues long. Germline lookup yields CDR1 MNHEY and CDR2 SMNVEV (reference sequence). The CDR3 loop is CASSVQGAYEQYF. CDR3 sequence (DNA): TGTGCCAGCTCCGTGCAGGGGGCCTACGAGCAGTACTTC.

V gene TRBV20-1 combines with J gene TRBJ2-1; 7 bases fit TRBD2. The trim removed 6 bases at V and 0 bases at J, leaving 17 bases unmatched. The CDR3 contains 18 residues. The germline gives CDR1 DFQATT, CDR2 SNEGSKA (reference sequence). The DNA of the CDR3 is TGCAGTGCCGGGGGGAGGGTGCAGCCGTCGAGCTCCTACAATGAGCAGTTCTTC. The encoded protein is CSAGGRVQPSSSYNEQFF.

This chain's CDR3 is CASSPPDRQGNEQFF. CDR3 in DNA: TGTGCCAGCAGTCCCCCCGACCGACAGGGTAATGAGCAGTTCTTC. The chain employs TRBV6-1 and TRBJ2-1; 7 bases line up with TRBD1. The junction had 11 bases not matched to a gene; V was cut back by 5 bases and J by 7 bases. The CDR3 extends over 15 amino acids. Germline-derived CDR1 and CDR2 are MNHNS and SASEGT.

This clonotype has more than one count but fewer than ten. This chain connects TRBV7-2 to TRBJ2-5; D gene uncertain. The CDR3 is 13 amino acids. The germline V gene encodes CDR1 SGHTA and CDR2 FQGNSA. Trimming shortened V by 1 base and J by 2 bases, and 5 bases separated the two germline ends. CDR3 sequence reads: CASSLVGQETQYF. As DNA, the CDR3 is TGTGCCAGCAGCTTAGTCGGTCAAGAGACCCAGTACTTC.

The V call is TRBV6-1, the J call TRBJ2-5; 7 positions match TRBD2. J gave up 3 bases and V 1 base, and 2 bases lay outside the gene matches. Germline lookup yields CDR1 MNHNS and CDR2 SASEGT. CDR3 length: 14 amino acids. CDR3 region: CASSEGLAEETQYF. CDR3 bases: TGTGCCAGCAGTGAAGGACTAGCAGAAGAGACCCAGTACTTC.

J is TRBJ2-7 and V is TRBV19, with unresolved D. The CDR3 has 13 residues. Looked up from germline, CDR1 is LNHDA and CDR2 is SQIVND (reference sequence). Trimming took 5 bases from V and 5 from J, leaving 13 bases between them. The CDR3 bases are TGTGCCAGTAGTTGGACCCCGGCCAACGAGCAGTACTTC. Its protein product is CASSWTPANEQYF.

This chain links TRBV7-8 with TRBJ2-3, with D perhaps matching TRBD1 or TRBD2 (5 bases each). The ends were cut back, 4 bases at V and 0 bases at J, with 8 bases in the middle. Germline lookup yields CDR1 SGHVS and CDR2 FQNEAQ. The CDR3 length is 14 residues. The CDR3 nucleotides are TGTGCCAGCAGCTCGGGACCAAGCACAGATACGCAGTATTTT. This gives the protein CASSSGPSTDTQYF.

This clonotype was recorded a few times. The CDR3 sequence is CASSYGRGPTEAFF. CDR3 nucleotide sequence: TGTGCCAGCAGTTACGGGCGGGGGCCCACTGAAGCTTTCTTT. The chain recombines TRBV6-5 with TRBJ1-1; a weak D match, TRBD1 (6 bases). The CDR3 has 14 amino acids. CDR1 and CDR2 (germline): MNHEY, SVGAGI. Deletions cut 2 bases from V and 4 bases from J, with 11 bases between.

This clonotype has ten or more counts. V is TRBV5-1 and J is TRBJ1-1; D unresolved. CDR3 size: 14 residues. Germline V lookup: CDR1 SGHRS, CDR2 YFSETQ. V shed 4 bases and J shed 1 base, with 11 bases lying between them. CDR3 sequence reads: CASSPDPGNTEAFF. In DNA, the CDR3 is TGCGCCAGCAGCCCAGACCCGGGGAACACTGAAGCTTTCTTT.